The 28 T cell receptor beta chains below come from one sample, sequenced in a study of blood T cell repertoires in COVID-19 (TCRdb year 2020). The method was the immunoSEQ multiplex PCR assay. Entries here come from immuneACCESS through TCRdb and include only in-frame sequences with V and J called. Some clones fail to appear in such tables; in the studies checked, an unresolved V gene covers under half of the shortfall, and the cause of the remainder is unknown. The sample table holds some 360,000 clones, of which roughly 90% were seen once. Just under 4% of the sample belongs to the ten largest clones. Sequencing was carried out using peripheral blood. The receptor source for this set is a woman aged 55-70 years with COVID-19, enrolled during active disease.

This clone came up once. The V call is TRBV29-1, the J call TRBJ2-7; tentatively, D is TRBD2 (7 bases). CDR3 length equals 16 residues. Germline V lookup: CDR1 SQVTM, CDR2 ANQGSEA. Trimming removed 4 bases from V and 3 bases from J, with 22 bases in between. CDR3: CSVARGGATPNYEQYF. CDR3 sequence (DNA): TGCAGCGTTGCCCGAGGGGGGGCAACCCCCAACTACGAGCAGTACTTC.

This chain joins TRBV5-5 and TRBJ2-5; 9 bases are shared with TRBD2. The CDR3 is 15 amino acids. Per the germline V gene, CDR1 is SGHKS and CDR2 is YYEKEE (reference sequence). Unmatched junction bases numbered 5, after V lost 0 bases and J lost 5 bases. The CDR3 coding sequence is TGTGCCAGCAGCTTGGCGCTAGCGGGGTCGGAGACCCAGTACTTC. Residues: CASSLALAGSETQYF.

This clone was counted between two and nine times. J is TRBJ2-7 and V is TRBV2; maybe TRBD2 (5 bases). With 6 bases removed from V and 6 bases from J, the gap between germline ends came to 24 bases. Germline V CDR1 and CDR2: SNHLY, FYNNEI. This CDR3 comprises 16 residues. CDR3: CASSAQGTYSGSEQYF. In nucleotides, the CDR3 is TGTGCCAGCAGCGCTCAAGGAACGTACTCGGGGTCCGAGCAGTACTTC.

The chain is built from TRBV20-1 and TRBJ2-3; D is unresolved. The V end lost 5 bases, the J end lost 6 bases, and 9 bases lay between the germline ends. Germline assignment: CDR1 DFQATT and CDR2 SNEGSKA (reference sequence). The CDR3 length is 11 residues. DNA for the CDR3: TGCAGTGCTCACTTCGCGGATACGCAGTATTTT. This gives the protein CSAHFADTQYF.

The chain joins TRBV24-1 to TRBJ2-2; the D gene is possibly TRBD1 (5 bases). Trimming removed 2 bases at V and 3 bases at J, with 12 bases between. The germline gives CDR1 KGHDR, CDR2 SFDVKD. CDR3 length equals 16 residues. The CDR3 sequence: CATSDSSRVDTGELFF. DNA for the CDR3: TGTGCCACCAGTGATTCGTCCAGGGTAGACACCGGGGAGCTGTTTTTT.

This clone was detected only once. This rearrangement joins TRBV3-1 (or the pseudogene TRBV3-2) to TRBJ1-1; D might be TRBD1 (6 bases). Trimming took off 4 bases at V and 11 bases at J, with 23 bases between the two ends. Germline V CDR1 and CDR2: LGHDT, YNNKEL (reference sequence). CDR3 length equals 15 residues. The CDR3 nucleotides are TGTGCCAGCAGCCGAGCACAACGAGGACAGACAGGTGCTTTCTTT. This codes for CASSRAQRGQTGAFF.

CDR3 residues: CASSLSQAMNTEAFF. The CDR3 DNA is TGTGCCAGCAGTTTATCTCAGGCCATGAACACTGAAGCTTTCTTT. This chain uses TRBV27 with TRBJ1-1; no reliable D call. The germline CDR1 and CDR2 sequences are MNHEY and SMNVEV (reference sequence). Trimming cost V 0 bases and J 0 bases, with 8 bases left between them. The CDR3 sequence is 15 residues long.

The chain has TRBV2 and TRBJ1-4; weak D call: TRBD1 (6 bases). Germline V gene sequence: CDR1 SNHLY, CDR2 FYNNEI. The CDR3 spans 14 residues. V was cut by 8 bases and J by 8 bases, with 18 bases left in between. CDR3 sequence (DNA): TGTGCCAGCGGAGGGGGGGGGCCCCGGGAAAAACTGTTTTTT. The encoded protein is CASGGGGPREKLFF.

As DNA, the CDR3 is TGTGCCAGCAGCTTACTCTCAGGGGGCGCCTCTGAAGCTTTCTTT. This codes for CASSLLSGGASEAFF. This chain uses TRBV7-9 with TRBJ1-1; 8 bases are a match to TRBD1. This CDR3 comprises 15 residues. V gave up 2 bases and J gave up 6 bases; unmatched junction bases: 8. Germline lookup yields CDR1 SEHNR and CDR2 FQNEAQ (reference sequence). Full variable domain (missing parts from reference TRBV7-9 and TRBJ1-1): DTGVSQNPRHKITKRGQNVTFRCDPISEHNRLYWYRQTLGQGPEFLTYFQNEAQLEKSRLLSDRFSAERPKGSFSTLEIQRTEQGDSAMYLCASSLLSGGASEAFFGQGTRLTVV.

V is TRBV7-9 and J is TRBJ1-3, with a weak D call TRBD1 (5 bases). In germline, CDR1 is SEHNR, CDR2 FQNEAQ (reference sequence). CDR3 length: 15 amino acids. The germline V and J ends were trimmed by 4 bases and 3 bases, with 13 bases remaining between them. As DNA, the CDR3 is TGTGCCAGCAGCTCGAGTGGGGGAGGTGGAAACACCATATATTTT. Encoded protein: CASSSSGGGGNTIYF. Together with reference TRBV7-9 and TRBJ1-3, the CDR3 gives the full variable domain: DTGVSQNPRHKITKRGQNVTFRCDPISEHNRLYWYRQTLGQGPEFLTYFQNEAQLEKSRLLSDRFSAERPKGSFSTLEIQRTEQGDSAMYLCASSSSGGGGNTIYFGEGSWLTVV.

The chain recombines TRBV19 with TRBJ2-3; TRBD2 matches 10 bases. The germline V gene encodes CDR1 LNHDA and CDR2 SQIVND (reference sequence). Germline trimming cut 4 bases from V and 5 bases from J; bases unmatched to any gene: 15. CDR3 length equals 18 residues. This CDR3 reads CASSTSVASGGTRDTQYF. The CDR3 bases are TGTGCCAGTAGTACCTCGGTGGCTAGCGGGGGAACGCGAGATACGCAGTATTTT.

J is TRBJ1-1 and V is TRBV2; no firm D call. Germline loops: CDR1 SNHLY, CDR2 FYNNEI. This CDR3 is 13 amino acids long. Trimming left V 5 bases short and J 5 bases short, with 12 bases between. Here the CDR3 DNA reads TGTGCCAGCAGTCCTTGGGAGCGGACTGAAGCTTTCTTT. Translation: CASSPWERTEAFF.

This chain connects TRBV6-4 to TRBJ1-5; 7 bases fit TRBD1. V lost 5 bases, J lost 3 bases, and 10 bases stayed unmatched. The germline V gene encodes CDR1 MRHNA and CDR2 SNTAGT. This CDR3 has 16 amino acids. CDR3 nucleotides: TGTGCCAGCAGTAGAGTGGGCACAGGGGCCAATCAGCCCCAGCATTTT. It is translated as CASSRVGTGANQPQHF.

This sequence joins TRBV19 and TRBJ1-5; D is uncertain. The CDR3 loop spans 17 amino acids. V shed 5 bases and J shed 0 bases, with 17 bases lying between them. Germline V lookup: CDR1 LNHDA, CDR2 SQIVND (reference sequence). Written as DNA, the CDR3 is TGTGCCAGTAGTTACCCCCCCGCGGAGGGTAGCAATCAGCCCCAGCATTTT. Amino acid sequence: CASSYPPAEGSNQPQHF.

There are a few counts of this clone. This chain links TRBV3-1 (or the pseudogene TRBV3-2) with TRBJ1-2, with D possibly being TRBD1 (6 bases). From germline, CDR1 is LGHDT and CDR2 YNNKEL (reference sequence). The V and J ends lost 0 bases and 1 base respectively, with 12 bases between them. This CDR3 comprises 16 residues. CDR3 nucleotides: TGTGCCAGCAGCCAAGACCCCAGGGGTCATAACTATGGCTACACCTTC. Residues: CASSQDPRGHNYGYTF.

The chain recombines TRBV5-8 with TRBJ2-3; D remains unclear. Germline lookup yields CDR1 SGHTS and CDR2 YDEGEE. The CDR3 consists of 13 residues. Between the trimmed V and J ends, which lost 2 bases and 4 bases, there was a span of 8 bases. Written as DNA, the CDR3 is TGTGCCAGCAGCTTATGGAGTTCAGATACGCAGTATTTT. Residues: CASSLWSSDTQYF.

The rearrangement joins TRBV6-5 to TRBJ2-1, with 9 nucleotides matching TRBD2. Germline V gene data show CDR1 as MNHEY and CDR2 as SVGAGI. The CDR3 consists of 16 residues. Unmatched junction bases numbered 14, after V lost 4 bases and J lost 10 bases. The CDR3 DNA is TGTGCCAGCAGTTCCCATCAGGCTAGCGGGGATGGCGAGCAGTTCTTC. Translated: CASSSHQASGDGEQFF.

This clone has more than one count but fewer than ten. Other DNA sequences in the same sample also yield this CDR3. The chain employs TRBV3-1 (or the pseudogene TRBV3-2) and TRBJ1-2, with D possibly being TRBD1 (5 bases). Trimming left V 1 base short and J 2 bases short, with 5 bases between. This CDR3 has 13 amino acids. The germline V gene has CDR1 LGHDT and CDR2 YNNKEL (reference sequence). The CDR3 loop is CASSQGQNYGYTF. The CDR3 DNA is TGTGCCAGCAGCCAAGGACAGAACTATGGCTACACCTTC.

The CDR3 region has the DNA TGCGCCAGCAGCCAACAGGGCAGGGCTAATGAAAAACTGTTTTTT. This translates into CASSQQGRANEKLFF. V gene TRBV5-1 combines with J gene TRBJ1-4, with a possible D match to TRBD1 (6 bases). The length of the CDR3 is 15 residues. Trimming pared 4 bases from V and 3 bases from J, leaving 13 bases between. CDR1 SGHRS and CDR2 YFSETQ come from the germline V gene.

This rearrangement joins TRBV5-1 to TRBJ2-1, with 9 bases fitting TRBD2. J was trimmed by 6 bases and V by 4 bases; bases with no gene match: 11. CDR3 length: 16 residues. Germline V gene sequence: CDR1 SGHRS, CDR2 YFSETQ. The CDR3 region is CASSPPLAGLGNEQFF. The CDR3 coding sequence is TGCGCCAGCAGCCCCCCCCTAGCGGGGCTCGGCAATGAGCAGTTCTTC.

The chain has TRBV5-6 and TRBJ1-6, with D hard to call. This CDR3 has 16 amino acids. Germline V lookup: CDR1 SGHDT, CDR2 YYEEEE. V dropped 2 bases and J dropped 6 bases, with 15 bases sitting between them. The CDR3 DNA reads as TGTGCCAGCAGCTTCCTTGATATCCAGGTTAATTCACCCCTCCACTTT. Its translation: CASSFLDIQVNSPLHF.

The chain joins TRBV7-3 to TRBJ2-2; no firm D call. Trimming left V 5 bases short and J 6 bases short, with 7 bases between. This CDR3 has 12 residues. CDR1 is SGHTA and CDR2 is FQGTGA in the germline V gene. The CDR3: CASSTNPGELFF. CDR3 in DNA: TGTGCCAGCAGCACAAATCCCGGGGAGCTGTTTTTT. Variable domain in full (rest from reference TRBV7-3 and TRBJ2-2): GAGVSQTPSNKVTEKGKYVELRCDPISGHTALYWYRQSLGQGPEFLIYFQGTGAADDSGLPNDRFFAVRPEGSVSTLKIQRTERGDSAVYLCASSTNPGELFFGEGSRLTVL.

The table lists this clone with a few counts. The chain links TRBV4-1 to TRBJ2-2; TRBD2 matches 11 bases. Germline CDR1 and CDR2: MGHRA and YSYEKL. The CDR3 loop spans 18 amino acids. J was trimmed by 1 base and V by 5 bases; bases with no gene match: 9. Written as DNA, the CDR3 is TGCGCCAGCAGCTCACAAAGGACTAGCGGGTTGAACACCGGGGAGCTGTTTTTT. Its protein is CASSSQRTSGLNTGELFF.

The V and J genes are TRBV19 and TRBJ2-2; D is possibly TRBD2 (6 bases). The germline CDR1 and CDR2 sequences are LNHDA and SQIVND (reference sequence). V was cut by 3 bases and J by 4 bases, with 6 bases left in between. The CDR3 sequence is 13 residues long. The CDR3 region is CASSIGGTGELFF. In DNA, the CDR3 is TGTGCCAGTAGTATCGGGGGCACCGGGGAGCTGTTTTTT.

In DNA, the CDR3 is TGTGCCAGTAGGATCGGACAGAACGGCTACACCTTC. Its protein is CASRIGQNGYTF. This chain connects TRBV19 to TRBJ1-2, with D possibly being TRBD1 (6 bases). Trimming cost V 6 bases and J 8 bases, with 13 bases left between them. The CDR3 runs 12 residues. The germline gives CDR1 LNHDA, CDR2 SQIVND (reference sequence).

The rearrangement links TRBV27 to TRBJ2-7; a possible D gene is TRBD1 (6 bases). Looked up from germline, CDR1 is MNHEY and CDR2 is SMNVEV (reference sequence). CDR3 size: 15 residues. The V gene lost 11 bases and the J gene lost 2 bases, with 22 bases spanning the gap. The DNA of the CDR3 is TGTGCCGCCAGCAGTTACGGTTCAGGGGCCTACGAGCAGTACTTC. This gives the protein CAASSYGSGAYEQYF.

The CDR3 here is CASSITRRNSPLHF. Written as DNA, the CDR3 is TGTGCCAGCAGCATCACGCGAAGAAATTCACCCCTCCACTTT. This chain connects TRBV14 to TRBJ1-6; D is undetermined. Per the germline V gene, CDR1 is SGHDN and CDR2 is FVKESK. The CDR3 length is 14 residues. V was cut by 5 bases and J by 7 bases, with 12 bases left in between.

The chain employs TRBV18 and TRBJ1-5; 7 nucleotides line up with TRBD1. The germline V gene encodes CDR1 KGHSH and CDR2 LQKENI. After removal of 6 bases from V and 3 bases from J, the junction contained 17 bases not matched to a gene. The CDR3 runs 18 residues. CDR3 amino acids: CASSLNRLSTGSNQPQHF. In DNA, the CDR3 is TGTGCCAGCTCCCTAAACCGATTATCGACAGGGTCCAATCAGCCCCAGCATTTT.